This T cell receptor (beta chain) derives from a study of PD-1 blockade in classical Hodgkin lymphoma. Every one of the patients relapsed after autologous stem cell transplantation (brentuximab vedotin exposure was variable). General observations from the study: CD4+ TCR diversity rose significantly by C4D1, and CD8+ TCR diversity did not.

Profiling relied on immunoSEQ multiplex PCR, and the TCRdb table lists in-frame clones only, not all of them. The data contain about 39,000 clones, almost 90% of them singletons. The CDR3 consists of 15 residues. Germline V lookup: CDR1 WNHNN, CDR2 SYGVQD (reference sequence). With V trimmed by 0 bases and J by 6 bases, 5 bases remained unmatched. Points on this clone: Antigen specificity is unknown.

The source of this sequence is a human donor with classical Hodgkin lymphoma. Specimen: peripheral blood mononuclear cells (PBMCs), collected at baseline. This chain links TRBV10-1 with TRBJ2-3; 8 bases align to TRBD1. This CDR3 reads CASSESRTGRDTQYF. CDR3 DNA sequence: TGCGCCAGCAGTGAGTCCCGGACAGGGAGGGATACGCAGTATTTT.